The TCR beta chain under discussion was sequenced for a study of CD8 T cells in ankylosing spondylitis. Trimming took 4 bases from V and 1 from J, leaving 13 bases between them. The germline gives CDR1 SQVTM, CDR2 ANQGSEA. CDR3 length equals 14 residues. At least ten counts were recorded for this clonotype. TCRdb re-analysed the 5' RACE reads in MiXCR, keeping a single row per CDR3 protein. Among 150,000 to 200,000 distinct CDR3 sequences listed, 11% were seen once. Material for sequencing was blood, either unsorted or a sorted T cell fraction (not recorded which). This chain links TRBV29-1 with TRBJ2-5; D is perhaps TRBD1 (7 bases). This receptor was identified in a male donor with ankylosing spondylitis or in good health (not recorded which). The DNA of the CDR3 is TGCAGCGTTGTGGGGGGACAGTTCCAAGAGACCCAGTACTTC. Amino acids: CSVVGGQFQETQYF.